This section outlines one TCR beta chain sequence together with its context. The target antigen is unknown. This sample is part of a study of cytomegalovirus exposure and HLA in healthy donors. Across the whole study: The study placed approximately 80% of its approximately 430 genotyped donors in the Caucasian-associated ancestry cluster. The study, taken as a whole, reports: Later, an analysis showed that TCR beta chains associated with HLA were more clonally expanded than others that were equally common.

V was pared by 7 bases and J by 0 bases, with 7 bases of the junction left unmatched. Germline CDR1 reads SGHRS; CDR2 reads YFSETQ. The length of the CDR3 is 15 residues. With 60 Vbeta and 13 Jbeta primers, the PCR was carried out. Sequencing used immunoSEQ multiplex PCR; TCRdb keeps in-frame clones, though not all of them. The table includes 200,000 to 250,000 clones, 82% detected once. The gene calls are TRBV5-1 and TRBJ2-1; TRBD2 matches 7 bases. The receptor was isolated from a woman aged 40 to 50 in good health and CMV-seronegative. The sample was PBMCs. This CDR3 is CASQFGGSSYNEQFF. The DNA of the CDR3 is TGCGCCAGCCAGTTTGGCGGGAGCTCCTACAATGAGCAGTTCTTC.